This TCR beta chain came from a study of cytomegalovirus exposure and HLA in healthy donors. Germline V gene sequence: CDR1 MGHRA, CDR2 YSYEKL. The CDR3 length is 14 residues. Trimming pared 2 bases from V and 2 bases from J, leaving 10 bases between. The PCR was carried out with 60 Vbeta primers and 13 Jbeta primers. Sequenced by immunoSEQ multiplex PCR; TCRdb stores in-frame clones only, minus some. The table lists 18,000 or so clones, more than 60% of them singletons. This TCR was recovered from a man aged 18 to 30 in good health and CMV-seronegative. J is TRBJ2-7 and V is TRBV4-1; no definite D call. The sample taken for sequencing was PBMCs. In DNA, the CDR3 is TGCGCCAGCAGCCAATCTGAGGCCGCCTACGAGCAGTACTTC. It is translated as CASSQSEAAYEQYF.